The entry below describes one T cell receptor (beta chain). The antigen is not known. The record originates from a study of CXCR3-negative and CXCR3-positive naive CD8 T cells. The TRB libraries of cDNA were built by UMI-labeled 5' RACE. One entry per CDR3 protein, without DNA, is what TCRdb gives after re-calling the 5' RACE reads. The table lists under 50,000 distinct CDR3 sequences, with 2.5% in the top ten. Broader study findings: Comparably high diversity was seen in both naive subsets, and much lower diversity in memory CD8+ cells. TRB CDR3s of CXCR3-positive naive cells were more hydrophobic than those of CXCR3-negative naive cells.

CDR1 and CDR2 (germline): MGHRA, YSYEKL. The CDR3 spans 14 residues. Sequencing input: naive CXCR3- CD8+ T cells from blood. The subset is: CD45RO-CCR7+CD27+CD95- naive CD8+ T cells lacking CXCR3 (TNR3-). This sequence joins TRBV4-1 and TRBJ2-7. This clonotype was sampled from a human donor in good health. Some clones in this sample may be carry-over from other donors' samples. CDR3 loop: CASSQVGSVDEQYF.